The sequence of this T cell receptor beta chain was determined in a study of technical replicates of blood from several donors. The protocol was immunoSEQ multiplex PCR, while the TCRdb copy is restricted to in-frame clones and leaves out a portion. This repertoire shows some 66,000 clones, nearly 98% found once; its top ten account for over 0.15%. The germline V and J ends were trimmed by 0 bases and 8 bases, with 15 bases remaining between them. CDR1 SGHNT and CDR2 YYREEE come from the germline V gene (reference sequence). The CDR3 is made up of 16 amino acids. This chain links TRBV5-4 with TRBJ1-6, with unresolved D. The sequence derives from a human donor in good health. The sequencing sample was made of T cells isolated from PBMCs. In DNA, the CDR3 is TGTGCCAGCAGCTTGGACCTTAAGAGGGTGGATTCACCCCTCCACTTT. The encoded protein is CASSLDLKRVDSPLHF.